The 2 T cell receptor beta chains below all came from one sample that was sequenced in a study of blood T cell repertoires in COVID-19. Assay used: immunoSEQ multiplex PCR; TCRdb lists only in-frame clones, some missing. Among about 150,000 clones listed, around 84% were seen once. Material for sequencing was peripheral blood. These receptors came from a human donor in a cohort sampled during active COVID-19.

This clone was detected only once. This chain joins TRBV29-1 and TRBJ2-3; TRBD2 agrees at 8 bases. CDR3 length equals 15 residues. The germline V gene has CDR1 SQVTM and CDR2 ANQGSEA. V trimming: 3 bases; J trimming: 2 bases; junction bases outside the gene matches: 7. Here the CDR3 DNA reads TGCAGCGTTGACCAACTAGCGGCCCTCACAGATACGCAGTATTTT. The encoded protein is CSVDQLAALTDTQYF.

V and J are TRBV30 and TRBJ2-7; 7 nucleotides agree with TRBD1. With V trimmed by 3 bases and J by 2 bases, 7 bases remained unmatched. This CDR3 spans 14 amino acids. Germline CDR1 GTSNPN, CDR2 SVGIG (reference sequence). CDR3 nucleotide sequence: TGTGCCTGGAGCCGGGACAGCAGGCCCTACGAGCAGTACTTC. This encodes CAWSRDSRPYEQYF.